This T cell receptor beta chain comes out of a study of blood T cells in healthy people across ages. The authors ran a second PCR of about 6 to 11 cycles using a sample-barcoded 5' primer and a J-beta primer mix. Every molecule of cDNA carried a tag from a template-switch adaptor with 12 random nucleotides. TCRdb passed the 5' RACE reads through MiXCR, listing each CDR3 protein once. The data hold 1,500,000 or so distinct CDR3 sequences, with roughly 64% observed a single time. This clonotype was recorded a few times. The study recruited healthy Caucasian donors from Russia who were aged about 6 to 90. Germline loops: CDR1 LGHNA, CDR2 YSLEER. The CDR3 loop spans 14 amino acids. V was cut by 0 bases and J by 11 bases, with 17 bases left in between.

The chain links TRBV4-3 to TRBJ2-7; tentative D call: TRBD2 (5 bases). Sequences were obtained from blood. This clonotype originated in a man younger than 35 in good health. CDR3 residues: CASSQDLGAITEYF. In DNA form, the CDR3 reads TGCGCCAGCAGCCAAGATCTGGGAGCTATTACAGAGTACTTC.